This passage covers 19 T cell receptor beta chains from one sample sequenced in a study of regulatory T cells in long-lasting Graves disease. Time point noted: newly diagnosed GD, antithyroid drugs for less than 3 months. There was RNA extracted from PBMCs, and the TCR library was made from it. Arm-PCR of CDR3 regions with iRepertoire HTBI primers generated TCR beta libraries. TCRdb processed the multiplex PCR reads anew with MiXCR; each CDR3 protein has one entry. The sample yields over 400,000 distinct CDR3 sequences, 12% to 15% seen once. These data were also filed under a second study, of T cells in Graves' hyperthyroidism and ophthalmopathy.

Specimen: peripheral blood mononuclear cells (PBMCs), collected at new diagnosis, from a patient treated with antithyroid drugs. These receptors were obtained from a woman in her forties or fifties with Graves disease.

This clonotype was picked up many times. This chain joins TRBV5-1 and TRBJ1-6, with D unresolved. Trimming pared 5 bases from V and 1 base from J, leaving 7 bases between. Germline V CDR1 and CDR2: SGHRS, YFSETQ. The CDR3 sequence is 14 residues long. CDR3 sequence reads: CASSSLSYNSPLHF. CDR3 sequence (DNA): TGCGCCAGCAGTAGCCTTTCCTATAATTCACCCCTCCACTTT.

This clonotype turned up a few times. The chain has TRBV20-1 and TRBJ1-5; TRBD1 might be the D (6 bases). Per germline, CDR1 DFQATT and CDR2 SNEGSKA (reference sequence). The CDR3 is 16 amino acids. Trimming took off 0 bases at V and 4 bases at J, with 16 bases between the two ends. CDR3 residues: CSARDESGVGNQPQHF. CDR3 bases: TGCAGTGCTAGAGACGAGTCAGGGGTGGGGAATCAGCCCCAGCATTTT.

This clonotype was seen repeatedly, ten times or more. The V call is TRBV3-1, the J call TRBJ2-1; no firm D call. Trimming removed 2 bases from V and 7 bases from J, with 9 bases in between. The V gene's germline CDR1 is LGHDT and CDR2 YNNKEL (reference sequence). The CDR3 spans 13 residues. The CDR3: CASSQLGNNEQFF. In DNA, the CDR3 is TGTGCCAGCAGCCAACTTGGAAATAATGAGCAGTTCTTC.

This clonotype appeared many times. The J gene is TRBJ2-3, the V gene TRBV7-2; D unresolved. The V and J ends lost 5 bases and 0 bases respectively, with 6 bases between them. CDR3 size: 13 residues. Germline lookup yields CDR1 SGHTA and CDR2 FQGNSA. Here the CDR3 DNA reads TGTGCCAGCAGCGGCCAAAGCACAGATACGCAGTATTTT. This sequence encodes CASSGQSTDTQYF.

This clonotype came up many times. The rearrangement uses TRBV5-1 and TRBJ2-7; TRBD1 matches 8 bases. V lost 2 bases, J lost 6 bases, and 4 bases stayed unmatched. CDR1 SGHRS and CDR2 YFSETQ come from the germline V gene. This CDR3 has 13 residues. CDR3 DNA sequence: TGCGCCAGCAGCTTCCGACAGGGGTCCGAGCAGTACTTC. Translation: CASSFRQGSEQYF.

This clonotype has a count of ten or more. The CDR3 DNA reads TGTGCCAGCAGCTTGTCGGGGGAGGACGAGCAGTACTTC. Protein: CASSLSGEDEQYF. The V gene is TRBV7-9, the J gene TRBJ2-7; possibly TRBD2 for D (6 bases). The CDR3 totals 13 residues. Germline CDR1 is SEHNR and CDR2 is FQNEAQ (reference sequence). V lost 3 bases and J 5 bases, leaving 11 bases between the germline ends.

J is TRBJ2-1 and V is TRBV30; 8 bases line up with TRBD2. Germline-derived CDR1 and CDR2 are GTSNPN and SVGIG (reference sequence). The V segment lost 2 bases and the J segment 6 bases; nucleotides outside the gene matches: 18. This CDR3 is built from 18 residues. This chain's CDR3 is CAWSPPLTPSGFINEQFF. CDR3 nucleotides: TGTGCCTGGAGTCCTCCCTTAACCCCTAGCGGGTTCATCAATGAGCAGTTCTTC.

This clonotype has a count of ten or more. This rearrangement joins TRBV3-1 to TRBJ2-7, with D unclear. CDR3 length equals 11 residues. Trimming pared 2 bases from V and 7 bases from J, leaving 6 bases between. Germline V lookup: CDR1 LGHDT, CDR2 YNNKEL (reference sequence). CDR3 bases: TGTGCCAGCAGCCAATATAGGGAGCAGTACTTC. Translating it yields CASSQYREQYF.

As DNA, the CDR3 is TGTGCCTGGAGGGGCGACAGCGGGCTTCTCACAGATACGCAGTATTTT. It is translated as CAWRGDSGLLTDTQYF. The chain links TRBV30 to TRBJ2-3; a weak D match, TRBD2 (6 bases). Trimming removed 3 bases from V and 2 bases from J, with 18 bases in between. The length of the CDR3 is 16 residues. Germline CDR1 GTSNPN, CDR2 SVGIG (reference sequence).

Many counts were recorded for this clonotype. The chain recombines TRBV12-3 or TRBV12-4 with TRBJ1-5; 8 positions agree with TRBD1. V shed 7 bases and J 5 bases; nucleotides not matched to a gene: 10. The CDR3 length is 15 residues. The CDR3 reads CASKKGGTGDQPQHF. As DNA, the CDR3 is TGTGCCAGCAAAAAAGGGGGGACAGGAGATCAGCCCCAGCATTTT.

This clonotype was seen ten or more times. This CDR3 reads CAWNSPSTDTQYF. The CDR3, as DNA: TGTGCCTGGAACAGTCCTAGCACAGATACGCAGTATTTT. The chain employs TRBV30 and TRBJ2-3; D unclear. Germline-derived CDR1 and CDR2 are GTSNPN and SVGIG (reference sequence). The V gene lost 4 bases and the J gene lost 0 bases, with 8 bases spanning the gap. The CDR3 totals 13 residues.

This clonotype was detected a few times. The chain recombines TRBV28 with TRBJ1-4; 9 bases are a match to TRBD1. The CDR3 spans 14 residues. V dropped 11 bases and J dropped 7; count of bases not matched to a gene: 11. From germline, CDR1 is MDHEN and CDR2 SYDVKM. CDR3 loop: CAHRGGQGGEKLFF. CDR3 in DNA: TGTGCCCATCGTGGGGGACAGGGCGGTGAAAAACTGTTTTTT.

At least ten counts were recorded for this clonotype. The chain links TRBV19 to TRBJ2-7; D is unresolved. Per the germline V gene, CDR1 is LNHDA and CDR2 is SQIVND (reference sequence). V was shortened by 3 bases and J by 0 bases, with 12 bases between the two germline ends. The CDR3 extends over 15 amino acids. For the CDR3, the DNA is TGTGCCAGTAGTATCGCCTGGGCGAGCTCCTACGAGCAGTACTTC. This encodes CASSIAWASSYEQYF.

The rearrangement uses TRBV27 and TRBJ2-7; D perhaps matches TRBD1 (6 bases). V lost 5 bases and J 2 bases, leaving 13 bases between the germline ends. Germline V lookup: CDR1 MNHEY, CDR2 SMNVEV (reference sequence). This CDR3 spans 14 amino acids. The CDR3 DNA sequence: TGTGCCAGCAGTCCCGGGACAAACCCCTACGAGCAGTACTTC. Protein: CASSPGTNPYEQYF.

This clonotype was detected only once. CDR3 protein: CASSERGLYGYTF. CDR3 nucleotides: TGTGCCAGCAGTGAACGGGGGTTATATGGCTACACCTTC. The V and J genes are TRBV6-1 and TRBJ1-2; TRBD1 might be the D (5 bases). Germline lookup yields CDR1 MNHNS and CDR2 SASEGT. The length of the CDR3 is 13 residues. V was trimmed by 2 bases and J by 5 bases, leaving 9 bases between them.

Ten or more counts support this clonotype. The rearrangement links TRBV27 to TRBJ1-2, with D possibly matching TRBD1 (5 bases). The CDR3 length is 14 residues. V lost 7 bases and J 6 bases, leaving 18 bases between the germline ends. Germline V gene lookup returns CDR1 MNHEY and CDR2 SMNVEV (reference sequence). In nucleotides, the CDR3 is TGTGCCAGCAACCCCATCGGGGGGGGAGATGGCTACACCTTC. It is translated as CASNPIGGGDGYTF.

This clonotype was seen many times. The chain links TRBV6-2 or TRBV6-3 to TRBJ2-7; 9 bases line up with TRBD2. V was pared by 2 bases and J by 2 bases, with 4 bases of the junction left unmatched. The CDR3 is 15 residues long. Germline V gives CDR1 MNHEY, CDR2 SVGEGT. CDR3 region: CASSYGGRATYEQYF. The CDR3 DNA follows: TGTGCCAGCAGTTACGGCGGGAGGGCAACCTACGAGCAGTACTTC.

This chain uses TRBV3-1 with TRBJ2-1, with D possibly TRBD2 on 6 matching bases. The CDR3 spans 18 residues. V was shortened by 3 bases and J by 0 bases, with 18 bases between the two germline ends. In germline, CDR1 is LGHDT, CDR2 YNNKEL (reference sequence). The CDR3 nucleotides are TGTGCCAGCAGCCAGCTCATGGGGGGAGGCCGCTCCTACAATGAGCAGTTCTTC. This encodes CASSQLMGGGRSYNEQFF.

This clonotype was found a few times. At one end, the junction sequence differs from germline, possibly due to a read error. The CDR3 DNA is TGCAGGGGAGGGTCCCCGGGTGAGCAGTTCTTC. This codes for CRGGSPGEQFF. The chain combines TRBV30 with TRBJ2-1; D might be TRBD2 (7 bases). This CDR3 spans 11 amino acids. Germline CDR1 reads GTSNPN; CDR2 reads SVGIG (reference sequence).